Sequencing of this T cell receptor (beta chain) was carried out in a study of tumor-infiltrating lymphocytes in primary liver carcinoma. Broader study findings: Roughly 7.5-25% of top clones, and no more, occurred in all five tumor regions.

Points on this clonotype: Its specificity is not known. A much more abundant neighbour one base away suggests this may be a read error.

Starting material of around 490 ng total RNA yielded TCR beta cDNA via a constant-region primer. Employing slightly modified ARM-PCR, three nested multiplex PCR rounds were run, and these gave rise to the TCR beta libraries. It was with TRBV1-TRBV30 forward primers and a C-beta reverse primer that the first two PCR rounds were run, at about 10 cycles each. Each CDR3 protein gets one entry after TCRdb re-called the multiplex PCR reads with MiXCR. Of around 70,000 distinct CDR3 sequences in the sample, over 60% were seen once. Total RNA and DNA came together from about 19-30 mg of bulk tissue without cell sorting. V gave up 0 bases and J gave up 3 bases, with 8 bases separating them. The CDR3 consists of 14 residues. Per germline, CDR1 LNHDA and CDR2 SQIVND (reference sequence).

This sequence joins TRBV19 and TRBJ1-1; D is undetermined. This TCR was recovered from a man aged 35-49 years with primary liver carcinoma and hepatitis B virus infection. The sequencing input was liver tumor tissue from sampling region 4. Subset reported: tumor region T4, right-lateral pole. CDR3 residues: CASSIEGKYTEAFF. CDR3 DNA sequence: TGTGCCAGTAGTATAGAGGGCAAATACACTGAAGCTTTCTTT.